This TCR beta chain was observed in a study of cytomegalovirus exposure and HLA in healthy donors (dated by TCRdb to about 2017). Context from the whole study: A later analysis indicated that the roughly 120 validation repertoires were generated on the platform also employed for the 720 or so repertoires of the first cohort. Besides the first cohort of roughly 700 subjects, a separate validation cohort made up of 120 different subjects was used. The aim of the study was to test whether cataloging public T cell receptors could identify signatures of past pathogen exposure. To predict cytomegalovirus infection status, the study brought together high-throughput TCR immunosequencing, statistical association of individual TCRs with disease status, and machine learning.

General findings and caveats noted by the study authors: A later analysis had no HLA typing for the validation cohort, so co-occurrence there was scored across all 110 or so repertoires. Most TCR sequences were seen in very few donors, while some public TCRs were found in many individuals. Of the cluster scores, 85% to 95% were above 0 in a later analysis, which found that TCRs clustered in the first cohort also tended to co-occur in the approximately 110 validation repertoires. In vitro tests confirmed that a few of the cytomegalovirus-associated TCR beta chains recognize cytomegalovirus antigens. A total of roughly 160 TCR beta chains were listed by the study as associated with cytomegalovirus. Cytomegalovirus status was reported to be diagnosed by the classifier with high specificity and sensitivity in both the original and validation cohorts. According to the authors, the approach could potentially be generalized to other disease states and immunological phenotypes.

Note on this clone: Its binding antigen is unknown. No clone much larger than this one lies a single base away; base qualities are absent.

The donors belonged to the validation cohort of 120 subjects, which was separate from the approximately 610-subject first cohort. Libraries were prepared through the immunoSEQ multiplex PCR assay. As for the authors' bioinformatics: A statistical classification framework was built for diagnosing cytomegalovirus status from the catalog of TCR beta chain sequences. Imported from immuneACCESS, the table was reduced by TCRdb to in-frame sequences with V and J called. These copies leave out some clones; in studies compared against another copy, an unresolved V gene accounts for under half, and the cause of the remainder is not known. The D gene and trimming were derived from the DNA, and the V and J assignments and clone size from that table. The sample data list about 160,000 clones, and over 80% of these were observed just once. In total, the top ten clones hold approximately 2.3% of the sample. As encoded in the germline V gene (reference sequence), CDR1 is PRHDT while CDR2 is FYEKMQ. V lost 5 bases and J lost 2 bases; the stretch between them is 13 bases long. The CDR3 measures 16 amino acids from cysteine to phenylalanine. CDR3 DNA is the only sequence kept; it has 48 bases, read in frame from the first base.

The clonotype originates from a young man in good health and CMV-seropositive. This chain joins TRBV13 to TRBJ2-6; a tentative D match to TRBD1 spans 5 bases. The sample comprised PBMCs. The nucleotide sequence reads TGTGCCAGCAGCGGGCCGACAGCCCCTGGGGCCAACGTCCTGACTTTC. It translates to CASSGPTAPGANVLTF.